This T cell receptor (beta chain) originates from a study of blood T cell repertoires in COVID-19. This CDR3 contains 15 residues. The V gene lost 0 bases and the J gene lost 1 base, with 10 bases spanning the gap. Per the germline V gene, CDR1 is SGHRS and CDR2 is YFSETQ. Clones were read by immunoSEQ multiplex PCR, and TCRdb kept only the in-frame ones, dropping some. The table shows approximately 55,000 clones, with approximately 80% occurring only once. Sequencing used peripheral blood. The chain carries TRBV5-1 and TRBJ1-1; D remains ambiguous. This clonotype originated in a man younger than 45 with COVID-19, enrolled during active disease. As DNA, the CDR3 is TGCGCCAGCAGCTTGGGTAGGAGTCGGAACACTGAAGCTTTCTTT. Translating it yields CASSLGRSRNTEAFF.